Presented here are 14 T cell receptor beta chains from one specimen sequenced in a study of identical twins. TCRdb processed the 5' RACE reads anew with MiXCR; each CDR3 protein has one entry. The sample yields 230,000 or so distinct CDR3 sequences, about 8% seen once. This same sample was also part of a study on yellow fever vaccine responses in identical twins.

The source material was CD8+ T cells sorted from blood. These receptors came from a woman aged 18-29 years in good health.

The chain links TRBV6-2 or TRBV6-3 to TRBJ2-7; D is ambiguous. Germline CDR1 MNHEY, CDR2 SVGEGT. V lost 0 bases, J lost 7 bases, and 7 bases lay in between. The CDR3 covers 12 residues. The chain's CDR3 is CASSYSLWEQYF. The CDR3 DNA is TGTGCCAGCAGTTACTCGTTGTGGGAGCAGTACTTC.

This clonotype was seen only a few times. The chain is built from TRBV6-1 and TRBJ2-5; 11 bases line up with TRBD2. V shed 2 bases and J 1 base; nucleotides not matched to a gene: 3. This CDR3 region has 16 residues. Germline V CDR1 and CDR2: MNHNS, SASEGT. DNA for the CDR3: TGTGCCAGCAGTGAACAACTAGCGGGGGTCCAAGAGACCCAGTACTTC. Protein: CASSEQLAGVQETQYF.

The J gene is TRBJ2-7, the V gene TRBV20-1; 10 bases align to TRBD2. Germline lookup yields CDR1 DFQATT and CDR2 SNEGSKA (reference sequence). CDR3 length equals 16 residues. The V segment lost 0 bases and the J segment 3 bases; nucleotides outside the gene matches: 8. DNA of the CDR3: TGCAGTGCTAGAGATCCGATAGCGGGGGGTTACTACGAGCAGTACTTC. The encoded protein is CSARDPIAGGYYEQYF.

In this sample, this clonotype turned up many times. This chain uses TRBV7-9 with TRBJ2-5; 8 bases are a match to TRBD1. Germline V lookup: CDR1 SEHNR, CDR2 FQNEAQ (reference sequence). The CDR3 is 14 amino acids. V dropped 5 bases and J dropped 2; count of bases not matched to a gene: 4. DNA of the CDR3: TGTGCCAGCAGCCATCGGGACAGGCAAGAGACCCAGTACTTC. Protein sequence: CASSHRDRQETQYF.

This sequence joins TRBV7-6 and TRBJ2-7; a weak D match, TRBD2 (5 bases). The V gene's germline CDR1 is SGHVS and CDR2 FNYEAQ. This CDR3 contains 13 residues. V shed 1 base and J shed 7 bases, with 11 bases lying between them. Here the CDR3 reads CASSLGTLGEQYF. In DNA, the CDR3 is TGTGCCAGCAGCTTAGGGACTTTGGGGGAGCAGTACTTC.

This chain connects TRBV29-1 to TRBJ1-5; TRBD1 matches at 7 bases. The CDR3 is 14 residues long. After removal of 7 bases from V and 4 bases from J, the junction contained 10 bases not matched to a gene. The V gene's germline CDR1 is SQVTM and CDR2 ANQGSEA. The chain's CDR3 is CSALAGGSNQPQHF. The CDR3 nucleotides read TGCAGCGCTCTTGCAGGGGGTTCGAATCAGCCCCAGCATTTT.

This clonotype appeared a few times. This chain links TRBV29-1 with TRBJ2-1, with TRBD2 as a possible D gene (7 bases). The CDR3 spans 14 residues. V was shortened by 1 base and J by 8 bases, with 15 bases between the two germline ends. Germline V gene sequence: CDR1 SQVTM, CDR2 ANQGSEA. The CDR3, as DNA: TGCAGCGTTGAAGCGGGGGGACACCTCGATGAGCAGTTCTTC. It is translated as CSVEAGGHLDEQFF.

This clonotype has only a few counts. The CDR3 is CASSHSRTGYEQYF. The CDR3 coding sequence is TGCGCCAGCAGCCATTCGCGGACAGGCTACGAGCAGTACTTC. This chain uses TRBV4-3 with TRBJ2-7; 7 positions match TRBD1. Germline CDR1 reads LGHNA; CDR2 reads YSLEER. The CDR3 runs 14 residues. V was clipped by 3 bases and J by 3 bases; unmatched bases: 5.

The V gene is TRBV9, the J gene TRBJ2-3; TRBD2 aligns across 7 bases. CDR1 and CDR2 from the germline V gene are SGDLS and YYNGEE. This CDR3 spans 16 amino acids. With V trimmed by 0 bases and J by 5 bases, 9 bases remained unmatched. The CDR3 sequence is CASSVDARTSGDTQYF. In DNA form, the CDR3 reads TGTGCCAGCAGCGTAGATGCAAGGACTAGTGGAGATACGCAGTATTTT.

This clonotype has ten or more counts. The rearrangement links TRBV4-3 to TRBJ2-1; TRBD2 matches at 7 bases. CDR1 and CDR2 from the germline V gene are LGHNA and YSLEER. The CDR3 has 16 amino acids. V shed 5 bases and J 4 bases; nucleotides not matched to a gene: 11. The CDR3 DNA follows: TGCGCCAGCAGCACACTGCTAGCGGAAGCTTACAATGAGCAGTTCTTC. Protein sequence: CASSTLLAEAYNEQFF.

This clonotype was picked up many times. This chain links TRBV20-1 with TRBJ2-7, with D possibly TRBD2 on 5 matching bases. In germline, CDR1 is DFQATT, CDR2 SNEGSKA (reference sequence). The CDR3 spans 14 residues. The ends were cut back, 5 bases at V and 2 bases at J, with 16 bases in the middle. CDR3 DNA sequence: TGCAGTGCTTCTCCGGGAACCGAAGCCTACGAGCAGTACTTC. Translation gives CSASPGTEAYEQYF.

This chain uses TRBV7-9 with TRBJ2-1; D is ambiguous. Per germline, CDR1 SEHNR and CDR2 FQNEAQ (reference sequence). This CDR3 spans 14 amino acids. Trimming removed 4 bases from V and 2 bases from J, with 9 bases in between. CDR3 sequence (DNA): TGTGCCAGCAGCTACGAAGCAACCTACAATGAGCAGTTCTTC. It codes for CASSYEATYNEQFF.

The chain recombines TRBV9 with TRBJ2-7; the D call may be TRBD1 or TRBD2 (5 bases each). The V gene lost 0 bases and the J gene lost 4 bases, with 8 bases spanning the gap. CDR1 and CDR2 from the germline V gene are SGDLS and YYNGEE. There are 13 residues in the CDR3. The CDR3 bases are TGTGCCAGCAGCGTAGGAGGGGATTACGAGCAGTACTTC. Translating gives CASSVGGDYEQYF.

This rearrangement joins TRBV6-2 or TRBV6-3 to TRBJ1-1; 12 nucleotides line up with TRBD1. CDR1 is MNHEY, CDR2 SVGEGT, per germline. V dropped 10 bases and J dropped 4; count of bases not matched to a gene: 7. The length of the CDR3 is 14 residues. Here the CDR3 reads CATRDRGRSTEAFF. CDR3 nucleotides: TGTGCCACCCGGGACAGGGGGCGAAGCACTGAAGCTTTCTTT.